A selection of T cell receptor beta chains follows, all from one sample in a study of blood T cell repertoires in COVID-19. Profiled with immunoSEQ multiplex PCR; TCRdb holds only in-frame clones, not every one. The table has approximately 200,000 clones, 94% seen once. Sequenced material: peripheral blood. The receptors were gathered from a young man with COVID-19, enrolled during active disease. The CDR3 runs from the conserved cysteine through the conserved F or W. Each record gives: J gene, V gene, CDR3 protein.

TRBJ2-2	TRBV27	CASSPRQGAITGELFF
TRBJ1-1	TRBV10-1	CASSRGQSDEAFF
TRBJ2-7	TRBV2	CASSAYEQYF
TRBJ2-1	TRBV5-1	CASSLESSGGSSYNEQFF
TRBJ1-5	TRBV5-4	CASSSDRSCPYSNQPQHF
TRBJ1-2	TRBV6-6	CASRRTPGQGGRVGYTF
TRBJ1-6	TRBV7-6	CASSLDNSYNSPLHF
TRBJ2-2	TRBV5-5	CASSQSPGSDTGELFF
TRBJ2-7	TRBV6-4	CASSRTEQYF
TRBJ1-6	TRBV3-1/TRBV3-2	CASSQGPYNSPLHF